This TCR beta chain emerged from a study of human T cells and chemical hapten exposure (dated by TCRdb to the early 2020s). As for the study more broadly: For sensitization, 2% DPC in acetone was applied to a roughly 2 cm by roughly 2 cm area of upper inner arm skin. Blood samples were taken from patients before sensitization (week 0) and then at 2, 6 and about 24 weeks after DPC sensitization. Throughout the study period of roughly 24 weeks, patients also received therapeutic DPC doses to the scalp every week. The patient cohort, mostly female, included alopecia areata with under or over 50% scalp involvement, alopecia totalis and alopecia universalis. Patch testing was performed on the upper back with Finn chambers containing 0.01% DPC, and the patch tests were scored after 6 days according to International Contact Dermatitis Research Group standards. Libraries were pooled for sequencing, and variation in per-sample TCR yields was attributed mainly to small differences in library volumes within the pool. Peripheral blood TCR repertoire changes were tracked in vivo in alopecia patients during primary and secondary sensitization to the hapten diphenylcyclopropenone (DPC). Blood for TCR sequencing was provided by twenty-nine alopecia patients at one to four time points (pre-sensitization, 2, 6 and 24 weeks). Summary of the overall study and its limitations: Repeated subsampling changed both the strength of the expansion versus patch-test correlation and the threshold at which that correlation became significant. Patch test score was positively correlated with the number of PT1 expanded TCRs, with significance at thresholds 8, 16 and 32 but not at 4. Because every patient had alopecia, a presumed autoimmune disease, the patients' immune response might differ from that of healthy individuals. Significantly more large CDR3 similarity clusters were formed by expanded TCRs than by pre-sensitization or healthy control sets, consistent with antigen-driven responses. The number of TCRs above 1 in 1000 frequency did not change with DPC sensitization; there was no evidence of global repertoire structure alterations.

According to the germline V gene, CDR1 reads SQVTM and CDR2 reads ANQGSEA. The CDR3 measures 11 amino acids from cysteine to phenylalanine. Of all the DNA, just the CDR3 is kept, 33 bases in frame from base 1. V and J are truncated by 5 bases and 2 bases respectively, leaving an intervening sequence of 3 bases. Library creation used RACE. Sequencing took place on a NextSeq 500. During library preparation, unique molecular identifiers were attached to individual cDNA molecules so that TCRs could be counted in a quantitative, reproducible way. For every blood RNA sample, sequencing covered both the TCR alpha and TCR beta chains. As for how the authors treated the data: Samples had a median of roughly 87,000 TCRs, with a range from roughly 23,224 to 700,000. The Decombinator software suite was used to annotate V, J and CDR3 in the TCR reads. To make PS versus PT1 abundance plots, every sample was subsampled to the same number of TCRs (28,000). Expanded TCRs were defined as absent before sensitization and observed at least eight times at the 2-week time point. The public reads were quality trimmed at Q25 with fastp and then assembled into clones with MiXCR by TCRdb, keeping productive beta chains. CDR3 protein duplicates are merged, each entry listing the most common genes and DNA. In this record, the V and J calls reflect TCRdb's handling and not the investigators' own analysis. The sample table shows roughly 81,000 distinct CDR3 sequences, and 8.5% are seen once. 2.5% to 3% of the sample lies in the top ten.

This clonotype was picked up many times. Its recognized antigen is unknown. No base quality information exists; no much larger clone differs at one position. In light of the paper, this sample's time point label describes: pre-sensitization, week 0. What this sample's treatment or condition label stands for: therapeutic diphenylcyclopropenone sensitization with weekly scalp DPC. At each patch-test visit, blood was drawn before the patch test was applied. To be eligible, patients had to be aged 18 to 70, diagnosed with alopecia and judged suitable for DPC therapy, while pregnant patients were excluded. Total RNA was isolated from unfractionated whole blood collected in Tempus Blood RNA tubes.

Recombination linked TRBV29-1 to TRBJ2-2; the D gene is unclear. This receptor was identified in a man in his forties with alopecia areata. Some clones in this sample may be carry-over from other donors' samples. Sequenced material: whole blood, taken in connection with sensitization to the hapten diphenylcyclopropenone (DPC). CDR3 region: CSVQNTGELFF. The nucleotide sequence reads TGCAGCGTTCAAAACACCGGGGAGCTGTTTTTT.